This TCR beta chain derives from a study of CD8 T cells in ankylosing spondylitis. TCRdb used MiXCR to reprocess the 5' RACE reads, holding one entry per CDR3 protein. The data hold fewer than 400,000 distinct CDR3 sequences, with 6.5% to 10% observed a single time. V was cut by 2 bases and J by 2 bases, with 10 bases left in between. CDR1 and CDR2 from the germline V gene are DFQATT and SNEGSKA (reference sequence). The CDR3 runs to 14 residues. Only a few counts were recorded for this clonotype. No antigen is known for it. Study-wide findings and caveats: What seemed typical of ankylosing spondylitis blood was a TCR beta motif built from roughly 8 highly homologous variants. Matched synovial fluid from ankylosing spondylitis patients was reported to be enriched for disease-linked clones.

The genes are TRBV20-1 and TRBJ2-1; a weak D match, TRBD1 (5 bases). Sequencing was carried out using blood, either unsorted or a sorted T cell fraction (not recorded which). The source is a male donor with ankylosing spondylitis. DNA of the CDR3: TGCAGTGCTAGATATTCAGGGACCTACAATGAGCAGTTCTTC. Translated, it gives CSARYSGTYNEQFF.